Reported below is one TCR beta chain. Antigen unknown. This entry comes from a study of shared clonotypes between healthy human individuals. At the level of the study: There were three CD4 naive, three CD4 memory, two CD8 naive and one CD8 memory plates per donor. Study-wide results and limits: With a handful of donors compared, around 5.4% of naive CD4 clonotypes were shared.

CDR1 is SGHAT and CDR2 is FQNNGV in the germline V gene. The CDR3 is 14 amino acids. V was pared by 1 base and J by 3 bases, with 10 bases between. Data came from immunoSEQ multiplex PCR; TCRdb stores just in-frame clones and leaves some out. This sample has approximately 2.1 million clones; 93% occur once, and the top ten carry 0.39%. The material sequenced was naive CD4+ T cells from PBMCs. Indicated subset: CD45RA+ positively selected. This clonotype was sampled from a man younger than 35 in good health. Some clones in this sample may be carry-over from other donors' samples. The J gene is TRBJ2-7, the V gene TRBV11-2; D may match TRBD1 or TRBD2 (5 bases each). The CDR3: CASSLVGTHYEQYF. DNA of the CDR3: TGTGCCAGCAGCTTAGTGGGGACCCACTACGAGCAGTACTTC.